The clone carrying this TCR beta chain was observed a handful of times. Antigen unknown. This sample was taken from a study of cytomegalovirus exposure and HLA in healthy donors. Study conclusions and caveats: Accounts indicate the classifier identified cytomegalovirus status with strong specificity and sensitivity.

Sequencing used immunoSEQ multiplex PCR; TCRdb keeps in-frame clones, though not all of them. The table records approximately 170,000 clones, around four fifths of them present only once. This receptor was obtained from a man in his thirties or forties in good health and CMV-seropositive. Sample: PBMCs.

The CDR3 loop is CASSYPGSREQYF. Written as DNA, the CDR3 is TGTGCCAGCAGTTACCCCGGTTCGAGAGAGCAGTACTTC. The genes are TRBV6-5 and TRBJ2-7; D is unresolved. The germline V gene encodes CDR1 MNHEY and CDR2 SVGAGI. The CDR3 is 13 amino acids. Between the trimmed V and J ends, which lost 2 bases and 7 bases, there was a span of 12 bases.